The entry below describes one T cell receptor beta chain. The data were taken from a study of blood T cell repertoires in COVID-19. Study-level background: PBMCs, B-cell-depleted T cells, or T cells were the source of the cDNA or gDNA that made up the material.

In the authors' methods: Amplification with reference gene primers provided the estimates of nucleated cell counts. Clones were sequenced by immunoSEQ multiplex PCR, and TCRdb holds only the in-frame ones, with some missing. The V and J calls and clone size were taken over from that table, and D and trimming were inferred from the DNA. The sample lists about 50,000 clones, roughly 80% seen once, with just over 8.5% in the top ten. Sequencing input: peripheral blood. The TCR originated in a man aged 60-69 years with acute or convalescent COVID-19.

CDR3 residues: CASSPLGRGLDNEQFF. The CDR3 DNA reads TGTGCCAGCAGCCCTCTGGGCAGGGGGCTTGACAATGAGCAGTTCTTC. This chain links TRBV7-2 with TRBJ2-1; 8 positions agree with TRBD1. The CDR3 is 16 amino acids. Germline V gene lookup returns CDR1 SGHTA and CDR2 FQGNSA. Trimming at V came to 5 bases and at J to 5 bases, leaving 11 bases not matched to a gene.